These 18 T cell receptor beta chains were all obtained from the same sample, sequenced in a study of blood T cell repertoires in COVID-19. The method was immunoSEQ multiplex PCR; TCRdb's version includes in-frame clones alone and lacks a portion of them. The sample lists fewer than 250,000 clones; about 83% were seen once. Sequencing was carried out using peripheral blood. All receptors come from a human donor in a cohort sampled during active COVID-19.

Ten or more counts support this clone. Here the CDR3 DNA reads TGTGCCAGCAGTGCACCCTCCAGCGGGAGGTTTGGAGAGCAGTACTTC. Translating it yields CASSAPSSGRFGEQYF. The rearrangement uses TRBV27 and TRBJ2-7; 9 nucleotides line up with TRBD2. This CDR3 spans 16 amino acids. Germline CDR1 reads MNHEY; CDR2 reads SMNVEV (reference sequence). The V gene end was trimmed by 5 bases and the J gene end by 7 bases; junction bases not matched to a gene: 15.

This sequence joins TRBV27 and TRBJ2-7; D perhaps matches TRBD1 (5 bases). Germline V gene data show CDR1 as MNHEY and CDR2 as SMNVEV (reference sequence). CDR3 length: 13 residues. V lost 4 bases, J lost 3 bases, and 10 bases lay in between. The CDR3 nucleotides are TGTGCCAGCAGTTCGCCAGGGCTCTACGAGCAGTACTTC. Protein: CASSSPGLYEQYF.

As to this clone: An end of the junction differs from the germline gene, which may be a read error. The rearrangement links TRBV5-6 to TRBJ2-1, with D perhaps matching TRBD1 or TRBD2 (7 bases each). Germline CDR1 is SGHDT and CDR2 is YYEEEE. The CDR3 runs to 14 residues. The CDR3 here is CASTLGGGHNEQFF. Here the CDR3 DNA reads TGTGCCAGCACCTTGGGAGGGGGCCACAATGAGCAGTTCTTC.

The V and J genes are TRBV28 and TRBJ1-1; tentatively, D is TRBD1 (5 bases). With 11 bases removed from V and 3 bases from J, the gap between germline ends came to 25 bases. The CDR3 contains 16 residues. From germline, CDR1 is MDHEN and CDR2 SYDVKM. Written as DNA, the CDR3 is TGTGCCGCACAAGGGTTTTTTTTCGCCAGGGACACTGAAGCTTTCTTT. This sequence encodes CAAQGFFFARDTEAFF.

A single count supports this clone. The chain links TRBV19 to TRBJ2-7; 8 nucleotides line up with TRBD1. Germline V lookup: CDR1 LNHDA, CDR2 SQIVND (reference sequence). CDR3 length: 14 residues. V was clipped by 4 bases and J by 3 bases; unmatched bases: 5. This CDR3 reads CASSTTDRDYEQYF. The CDR3 nucleotides are TGTGCCAGTAGTACGACGGACAGGGACTACGAGCAGTACTTC.

The gene calls are TRBV27 and TRBJ2-6, with no clear D. The V end lost 4 bases, the J end lost 3 bases, and 4 bases lay between the germline ends. This CDR3 is 13 amino acids long. The germline V gene has CDR1 MNHEY and CDR2 SMNVEV (reference sequence). The CDR3 here is CASSSRGANVLTF. CDR3 DNA sequence: TGTGCCAGCAGTTCCCGTGGGGCCAACGTCCTGACTTTC.

This clone came up once. This chain links TRBV7-3 with TRBJ2-1, with 11 bases matching TRBD1. Looked up from germline, CDR1 is SGHTA and CDR2 is FQGTGA. The CDR3 is 15 residues long. Losses at the gene ends were 5 bases for V and 7 bases for J; bases not matched to a gene: 7. CDR3 sequence (DNA): TGTGCCAGCAGCAGGACAGGGGGCTTGCTTAATGAGCAGTTCTTC. Translating it yields CASSRTGGLLNEQFF.

The count of this clone is one. V and J are TRBV6-5 and TRBJ2-5; TRBD1 might be the D (6 bases). The V end lost 8 bases, the J end lost 2 bases, and 12 bases lay between the germline ends. CDR3 size: 13 residues. CDR1 is MNHEY and CDR2 is SVGAGI in the germline V gene. The DNA for the CDR3 is TGTGCCAGCTCTAGAGGACAGCAAGAGACCCAGTACTTC. Its translation is CASSRGQQETQYF.

The rearrangement joins TRBV20-1 to TRBJ2-7; D unclear. CDR1 is DFQATT, CDR2 SNEGSKA, per germline (reference sequence). This CDR3 has 11 residues. V shed 6 bases and J shed 1 base, with 7 bases lying between them. Here the CDR3 DNA reads TGCAGTGCCATTCATTCCTACGAGCAGTACTTC. It codes for CSAIHSYEQYF.

This rearrangement joins TRBV3-1 (or the pseudogene TRBV3-2) to TRBJ2-5; 9 nucleotides agree with TRBD1. Losses at the gene ends were 4 bases for V and 5 bases for J; bases not matched to a gene: 5. CDR3 length: 14 amino acids. In germline, CDR1 is LGHDT, CDR2 YNNKEL (reference sequence). DNA of the CDR3: TGTGCCAGCAGCCTTCGGACAGGGGCCGAGACCCAGTACTTC. Translation: CASSLRTGAETQYF.

The chain links TRBV15 to TRBJ1-5, with D hard to call. The CDR3 has 12 amino acids. Trimming removed 2 bases at V and 4 bases at J, with 3 bases between. Germline V gives CDR1 LNHNV, CDR2 YYDKDF (reference sequence). For the CDR3, the DNA is TGTGCCACCAGCAGAACTAATCAGCCCCAGCATTTT. It codes for CATSRTNQPQHF.

This clone was counted between two and nine times. V gene TRBV3-1 (or the pseudogene TRBV3-2) combines with J gene TRBJ1-6; D is ambiguous. The CDR3 runs to 13 residues. From germline, CDR1 is LGHDT and CDR2 YNNKEL (reference sequence). Deletions cut 1 base from V and 13 bases from J, with 11 bases between. The CDR3 sequence is CASSQVVASPLHF. As DNA, the CDR3 is TGTGCCAGCAGCCAAGTGGTAGCCTCCCCCCTCCACTTT.

Concerning this clone: An end of the junction differs from the germline gene, which may be a read error. The rearrangement uses TRBV12-3 or TRBV12-4 and TRBJ1-4, with D unclear. The CDR3 contains 12 residues. The CDR3 sequence is CASSWQNSPTIF. CDR3 nucleotide sequence: TGTGCCAGCAGTTGGCAGAATTCCCCAACTATTTTT.

This chain links TRBV28 with TRBJ2-1; 8 bases align to TRBD2. The trim removed 2 bases at V and 7 bases at J, leaving 4 bases unmatched. The CDR3 consists of 14 residues. Germline lookup yields CDR1 MDHEN and CDR2 SYDVKM. The CDR3 DNA reads TGTGCCAGCAGTTTAACGGGAGGGCCTAATGAGCAGTTCTTC. Translation: CASSLTGGPNEQFF.

The chain couples TRBV19 to TRBJ2-3; D unclear. Trimming removed 6 bases from V and 4 bases from J, with 20 bases in between. From germline, CDR1 is LNHDA and CDR2 SQIVND (reference sequence). This CDR3 spans 16 amino acids. Here the CDR3 DNA reads TGTGCCAGTAGCCTTAACGTCCAACGAGCACCAGATACGCAGTATTTT. It codes for CASSLNVQRAPDTQYF.

This clone has more than one count but fewer than ten. The chain uses TRBV27 and TRBJ2-3; the D gene is possibly TRBD2 (6 bases). The V gene's germline CDR1 is MNHEY and CDR2 SMNVEV (reference sequence). The CDR3 is made up of 13 amino acids. Trimming took off 7 bases at V and 0 bases at J, with 8 bases between the two ends. The CDR3 DNA reads as TGTGCCAGCAAAGGAGGGAGCACAGATACGCAGTATTTT. Its protein product is CASKGGSTDTQYF.

The gene calls are TRBV11-2 and TRBJ1-5; D is uncertain. V shed 0 bases and J shed 6 bases, with 9 bases lying between them. This CDR3 has 14 amino acids. The V gene's germline CDR1 is SGHAT and CDR2 FQNNGV. The CDR3 loop is CASSLEAGFQPQHF. Here the CDR3 DNA reads TGTGCCAGCAGCTTAGAGGCAGGCTTTCAGCCCCAGCATTTT.

The rearrangement uses TRBV24-1 and TRBJ2-2, with TRBD1 matching 7 bases. Trimming at V came to 2 bases and at J to 4 bases, leaving 9 bases not matched to a gene. The CDR3 extends over 17 amino acids. Germline values: CDR1 KGHDR, CDR2 SFDVKD. CDR3 sequence: CATSDWSRGRITGELFF. CDR3 in DNA: TGTGCCACCAGTGATTGGAGCAGGGGGAGAATCACCGGGGAGCTGTTTTTT.